This TCR beta chain was documented in a study of T cells in narcolepsy. The overall study: Patients with NT1 or NT2 and healthy control donors were enrolled.

TCRdb's copy holds only in-frame clones and misses some; the assay was immunoSEQ multiplex PCR. The table lists approximately 30,000 clones, around four fifths of them singletons, with 0.9% to 1.2% in the top ten. This CDR3 contains 17 residues. Looked up from germline, CDR1 is SGHRS and CDR2 is YFSETQ. Losses at the gene ends were 3 bases for V and 0 bases for J; bases not matched to a gene: 5. This clone was counted a single time. Its cognate antigen is unknown. Study-level points and caveats: Blood of same and different patients, but not healthy controls, reportedly held recurring autoreactive clonotypes. Autoreactive HCRT-specific and TRIB2-specific clonotypes were marked in same-patient CSF-versus-blood CD4+ comparisons.

The chain carries TRBV5-1 and TRBJ2-3, with 12 bases matching TRBD2. The clonotype was recovered from a human donor with narcolepsy. Material: CD45RA- memory CD4+ T cells from PBMCs. This CDR3 reads CASSWGLAGTSTDTQYF. CDR3 sequence (DNA): TGCGCCAGCAGCTGGGGACTAGCGGGTACTAGCACAGATACGCAGTATTTT.